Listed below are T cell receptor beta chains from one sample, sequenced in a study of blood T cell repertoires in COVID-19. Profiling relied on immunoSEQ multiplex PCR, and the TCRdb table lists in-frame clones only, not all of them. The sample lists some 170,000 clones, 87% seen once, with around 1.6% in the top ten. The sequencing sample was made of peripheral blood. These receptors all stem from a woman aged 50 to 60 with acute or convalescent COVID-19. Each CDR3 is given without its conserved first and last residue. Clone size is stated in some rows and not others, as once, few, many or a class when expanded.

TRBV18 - ASSPATGDTEAF
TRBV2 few ASKFGARRVAEAF
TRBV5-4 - ASSPGAGEGNYGYT
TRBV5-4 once ASSSFSGGTVEQF
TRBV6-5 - ASILGEHQPQH
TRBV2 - ASSGGIRNTIY
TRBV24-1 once ATSDTDEQF
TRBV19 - ASSIGNRGTEAF
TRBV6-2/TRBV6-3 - ASSYSTQGGLAGLYEQY
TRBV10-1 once ASSGAQETQY
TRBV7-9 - ASSRDRREETQY
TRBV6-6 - ASSPGQARSRASPLH
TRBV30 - AWSGPGHHNSPLH
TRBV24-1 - ATSDSTGSNEQF
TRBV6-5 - ASDRAGRGEKLF
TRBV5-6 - ASSPISGTGYGYT
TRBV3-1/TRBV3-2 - ASSLRGATNEKLF
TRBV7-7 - ASSPQGVGNEQY